These 3 T cell receptor beta chains share one sample of origin, sequenced in a study of blood T cells in healthy people across ages. Combining a sample-barcoded 5' primer with a J-beta primer mix, a second PCR ran for about 7 to 12 cycles. TCRdb fed the 5' RACE reads into MiXCR, producing one record per CDR3 protein. The table lists hundreds of thousands of distinct CDR3 sequences, roughly 21% of them singletons, with 3.5% to 4% in the top ten. The specimen sequenced was blood. The receptors stem from a man between 65 and 79 years old in good health.

The chain couples TRBV29-1 to TRBJ1-1; the match to TRBD1 covers 9 bases. Germline CDR1 SQVTM, CDR2 ANQGSEA. The CDR3 extends over 13 amino acids. Unmatched junction bases numbered 5, after V lost 7 bases and J lost 2 bases. This chain's CDR3 is CSGRQGVNTEAFF. The CDR3 bases are TGCAGCGGCCGACAGGGGGTCAACACTGAAGCTTTCTTT.

In its sample, this clonotype was seen a few times. V gene TRBV4-3 combines with J gene TRBJ2-3, with 8 bases matching TRBD2. The trim removed 0 bases at V and 5 bases at J, leaving 10 bases unmatched. The CDR3 sequence is 17 residues long. Germline V gene data show CDR1 as LGHNA and CDR2 as YSLEER. The CDR3 DNA sequence: TGCGCCAGCAGCCAAGATATCCTAGCGGGTCCGGGAGATACGCAGTATTTT. Encoded protein: CASSQDILAGPGDTQYF.

This clonotype is a singleton in its sample. With a much larger clone just one base away, this may be a read error. V and J are TRBV5-6 and TRBJ2-4; D perhaps matches TRBD1 (5 bases). CDR3 length: 14 residues. The V gene's germline CDR1 is SGHDT and CDR2 YYEEEE. CDR3 in amino acids: CGSSLRQGRDIQYF. In nucleotides, the CDR3 is TGTGGCAGCAGCTTGCGTCAGGGAAGGGACATTCAGTACTTC. The full variable domain, completed using reference TRBV5-6 and TRBJ2-4, is DAGVTQSPTHLIKTRGQQVTLRCSPKSGHDTVSWYQQALGQGPQFIFQYYEEEERQRGNFPDRFSGHQFPNYSSELNVNALLLGDSALYLCGSSLRQGRDIQYFGAGTRLSVL.